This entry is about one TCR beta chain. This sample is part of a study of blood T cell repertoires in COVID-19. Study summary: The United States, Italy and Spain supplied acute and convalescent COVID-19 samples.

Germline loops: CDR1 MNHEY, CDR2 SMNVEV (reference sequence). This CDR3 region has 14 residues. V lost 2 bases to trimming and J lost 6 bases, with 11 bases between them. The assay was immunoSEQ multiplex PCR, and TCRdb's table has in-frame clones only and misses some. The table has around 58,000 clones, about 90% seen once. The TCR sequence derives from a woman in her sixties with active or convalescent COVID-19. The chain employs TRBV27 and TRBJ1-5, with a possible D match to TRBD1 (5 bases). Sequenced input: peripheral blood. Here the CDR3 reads CASSLRGGVQPQHF. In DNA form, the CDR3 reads TGTGCCAGCAGTTTACGGGGGGGGGTTCAGCCCCAGCATTTT.